This T cell receptor beta chain was recorded in a study of T cells after yellow fever vaccination. UMIs were added to TCR cDNA along with a universal primer site when it was made by 5'RACE template switching. TCRdb ran MiXCR on the 5' RACE reads and lists one entry per CDR3 protein. Of 600,000 to 750,000 distinct CDR3 sequences listed, more than 9% are singletons. Study-wide results and limits: Though it reached lower strength, the secondary response hit its peak faster, day 5 versus 15.

Note on this clonotype: Its antigen remains unidentified.

The CDR3 length is 12 residues. From germline, CDR1 is DFQATT and CDR2 SNEGSKA (reference sequence). V lost 3 bases and J lost 4, with 7 bases in between. The rearrangement uses TRBV20-1 and TRBJ1-3; no clear D. This receptor was taken from a young man who received the YFV17D yellow fever vaccine. Sample: PBMCs, taken on the day of the yellow fever booster vaccination. The CDR3 bases are TGCAGTGCTAGGAACGGAGGAAACACCATATATTTT. Protein sequence: CSARNGGNTIYF.